This entry lists 23 T cell receptor beta chains sequenced from one sample in a study of circulating tumor DNA in untreated peripheral T-cell lymphoma. Repertoires were generated with immunoSEQ multiplex PCR, while TCRdb's copy carries only in-frame clones and drops some. The repertoire includes about 6,600 clones, 62% of them detected once, and around 60% sits in the top ten. Specimen: tumor tissue. These receptors all come from a human donor with peripheral T-cell lymphoma.

The chain has TRBV7-6 and TRBJ2-5; a possible D gene is TRBD2 (6 bases). Between the trimmed V and J ends, which lost 6 bases and 2 bases, there was a span of 16 bases. Per the germline V gene, CDR1 is SGHVS and CDR2 is FNYEAQ. The CDR3 is 15 amino acids. As DNA, the CDR3 is TGTGCCAGCAGTCCTTTAGCGGCGACACAAGAGACCCAGTACTTC. This sequence encodes CASSPLAATQETQYF.

This chain links TRBV28 with TRBJ1-5; 7 bases are shared with TRBD1. CDR1 MDHEN and CDR2 SYDVKM come from the germline V gene. This CDR3 comprises 13 residues. Germline trimming cut 8 bases from V and 4 bases from J; bases unmatched to any gene: 5. CDR3: CASVGQTNQPQHF. As DNA, the CDR3 is TGTGCCAGCGTGGGACAGACTAATCAGCCCCAGCATTTT.

The chain couples TRBV12-5 to TRBJ1-2, with D unresolved. The CDR3 loop spans 15 amino acids. Germline-derived CDR1 and CDR2 are LGHNT and FRNRAP. The CDR3 DNA reads as TGTGCCAGCACTGTTGGTGCACCATCATCTTATGGCTACACCTTC. Translated, it gives CASTVGAPSSYGYTF. Together with reference TRBV12-5 and TRBJ1-2, the CDR3 gives the full variable domain: DARVTQTPRHKVTEMGQEVTMRCQPILGHNTVFWYRQTMMQGLELLAYFRNRAPLDDSGMPKDRFSAEMPDATLATLKIQPSEPRDSAVYFCASTVGAPSSYGYTFGSGTRLTVV.

Notes on this clone: A base went unread or is ambiguous, so its residue is labelled X. The J gene is TRBJ1-3, the V gene TRBV19, with no clear D. Trimming left V 5 bases short and J 0 bases short, with 14 bases between. This CDR3 spans 16 amino acids. CDR1 is LNHDA and CDR2 is SQIVND in the germline V gene (reference sequence). The CDR3 sequence is CASSXTDGSSGNTIYF. The CDR3 nucleotides are TGTGCCAGTAGTRTGACCGACGGGAGCTCTGGAAACACCATATATTTT.

This sequence joins TRBV29-1 and TRBJ1-1; D is unclear. Germline V CDR1 and CDR2: SQVTM, ANQGSEA. CDR3 length: 12 amino acids. The V gene lost 4 bases and the J gene lost 1 base, with 7 bases spanning the gap. The CDR3 protein is CSVAKGNTEAFF. CDR3 DNA sequence: TGCAGCGTTGCAAAGGGGAACACTGAAGCTTTCTTT.

This clone was recorded once. The chain carries TRBV19 and TRBJ1-2, with TRBD1 identical over 10 bases. CDR1 is LNHDA, CDR2 SQIVND, per germline (reference sequence). V shed 6 bases, J shed 5 bases, and the junction held 0 bases outside the gene matches. The CDR3 has 12 amino acids. The CDR3 reads CASRDRGYGYTF. The CDR3 coding sequence is TGTGCCAGTAGGGACAGGGGGTATGGCTACACCTTC.

This clone was seen only a few times. The genes are TRBV7-1 and TRBJ1-1; D ambiguous. TRBV7-1 is marked as an open reading frame, function uncertain. V lost 4 bases, J lost 4 bases, and 16 bases lay in between. The CDR3 has 15 residues. The CDR3 region has the DNA TGTGCCAGCAGCTTAGTTCCGGTTAGTGTCACTGAAGCTTTCTTT. Its translation is CASSLVPVSVTEAFF.

The chain couples TRBV19 to TRBJ2-1, with 8 bases aligning to TRBD2. Germline values: CDR1 LNHDA, CDR2 SQIVND (reference sequence). J lost 6 bases, V lost 3 bases, and 10 bases had no gene match. This CDR3 contains 16 residues. The chain's CDR3 is CASSMVPSGGVNEQFF. The CDR3 bases are TGTGCCAGTAGTATGGTCCCCTCCGGGGGGGTCAATGAGCAGTTCTTC. Variable domain in full (rest from reference TRBV19 and TRBJ2-1): DGGITQSPKYLFRKEGQNVTLSCEQNLNHDAMYWYRQDPGQGLRLIYYSQIVNDFQKGDIAEGYSVSREKKESFPLTVTSAQKNPTAFYLCASSMVPSGGVNEQFFGPGTRLTVL.

Comments on this clone: A read error may account for a junction end that differs from germline. The genes are TRBV6-8 and TRBJ2-7, with TRBD2 identical over 7 bases. The CDR3 length is 15 residues. Germline CDR1 is MNHGY and CDR2 is SAAAGT. The CDR3 reads CAISGTGGMRYEQYF. The CDR3 DNA is TGTGCCATCAGTGGAACCGGGGGGATGAGGTACGAGCAGTACTTC.

This rearrangement joins TRBV6-8 to TRBJ1-2; D is unclear. This CDR3 has 12 amino acids. V was clipped by 5 bases and J by 4 bases, with 8 bases between them. Germline CDR1 is MNHGY and CDR2 is SAAAGT. DNA of the CDR3: TGTGCCAGCAGTAGCGCCCTCTATGGCTACACCTTC. Protein product: CASSSALYGYTF.

The J gene is TRBJ2-7, the V gene TRBV7-5; TRBD2 is the table's D call, not checked against the DNA. TRBV7-5 is classified as a pseudogene. The CDR3 is 15 amino acids. The CDR3 coding sequence is TGTGCCAGCAGCTTAGGACTAGCTTTGGGAAACGAGCAGTACTTC. Its translation: CASSLGLALGNEQYF.

By sample share, this clone is medium-sized. The chain recombines TRBV11-3 with TRBJ2-3, with 7 bases fitting TRBD1. V was clipped by 3 bases and J by 1 base; unmatched bases: 4. The CDR3 is made up of 15 amino acids. Looked up from germline, CDR1 is SGHNT and CDR2 is YENEEA. The CDR3 region has the DNA TGTGCCAGCAGCTTTGACAGGGACGGCACAGATACGCAGTATTTT. The encoded protein is CASSFDRDGTDTQYF.

Points on this clone: Its ends do not fully match the called genes, so a read error is possible. The gene calls are TRBV7-7 and TRBJ1-5; 8 bases map to TRBD1. The CDR3 length is 19 residues. Germline CDR1 reads SSHAT; CDR2 reads FNYEAQ (reference sequence). CDR3 loop: CASSLRPGQAFYSNQSQHF. For the CDR3, the DNA is TGTGCCAGCAGCTTAAGACCGGGACAGGCTTTTTATAGTAATCAGTCCCAGCATTTT. The variable domain in full, completed from reference TRBV7-7 and TRBJ1-5, reads GAGVSQSPRYKVTKRGQDVTLRCDPISSHATLYWYQQALGQGPEFLTYFNYEAQPDKSGLPSDRFSAERPEGSISTLTIQRTEQRDSAMYRCASSLRPGQAFYSNQSQHFGDGTRLSIL.

The rearrangement joins TRBV10-3 to TRBJ2-3; D is perhaps TRBD1 or TRBD2 (5 bases each). Trimming cost V 3 bases and J 4 bases, with 17 bases left between them. There are 16 residues in the CDR3. Germline V lookup: CDR1 ENHRY, CDR2 SYGVKD. CDR3 loop: CAISEFGAGSADTQYF. Here the CDR3 DNA reads TGTGCCATCAGTGAATTTGGGGCAGGGAGTGCAGATACGCAGTATTTT.

This clone appeared a few times. V and J are TRBV29-1 and TRBJ1-1; D call uncertain. There are 13 residues in the CDR3. Trimming removed 5 bases at V and 5 bases at J, with 15 bases between. Germline CDR1 and CDR2: SQVTM and ANQGSEA. The CDR3 is CSVPNPRQTEAFF. CDR3 DNA sequence: TGCAGCGTTCCTAACCCAAGGCAGACTGAAGCTTTCTTT.

The chain couples TRBV18 to TRBJ2-3; maybe TRBD1 (6 bases). This CDR3 has 18 residues. Germline V CDR1 and CDR2: KGHSH, LQKENI. V lost 1 base, J lost 6 bases, and 23 bases lay in between. This CDR3 is CASSPLISSGHKADTQYF. CDR3 coding DNA: TGTGCCAGCTCACCACTTATTTCTTCGGGACACAAGGCGGATACGCAGTATTTT.

The chain combines TRBV18 with TRBJ2-7; 15 nucleotides agree with TRBD2. V lost 5 bases to trimming and J lost 5 bases; unmatched junction nucleotides: 10. Germline V lookup: CDR1 KGHSH, CDR2 LQKENI. The CDR3 totals 17 residues. This CDR3 reads CASSVTSGLAGGHEQYF. Written as DNA, the CDR3 is TGTGCCAGCTCAGTCACCTCAGGACTAGCGGGGGGGCACGAGCAGTACTTC. The full variable domain, its missing parts supplied by reference TRBV18 and TRBJ2-7, is NAGVMQNPRHLVRRRGQEARLRCSPMKGHSHVYWYRQLPEEGLKFMVYLQKENIIDESGMPKERFSAEFPKEGPSILRIQQVVRGDSAAYFCASSVTSGLAGGHEQYFGPGTRLTVT.

CDR3 in DNA: TGTGCCAGCAGCTTGGCGACTAGCGGAGCCTACGAGCAGTACTTC. Translating it yields CASSLATSGAYEQYF. This chain links TRBV11-3 with TRBJ2-7; TRBD2 aligns across 9 bases. Germline V gives CDR1 SGHNT, CDR2 YENEEA. V lost 3 bases, J lost 2 bases, and 5 bases stayed unmatched. The CDR3 sequence is 15 residues long.

The sample holds a few counts of this clone. V gene TRBV19 combines with J gene TRBJ1-2; TRBD1 agrees at 7 bases. The CDR3 totals 15 residues. Per germline, CDR1 LNHDA and CDR2 SQIVND (reference sequence). Trimming cost V 5 bases and J 4 bases; bases outside gene matches: 10. The CDR3 loop is CASSLSLTGRYGYTF. CDR3 bases: TGTGCCAGTAGTCTTTCTTTGACAGGGCGCTATGGCTACACCTTC.

The gene calls are TRBV7-6 and TRBJ1-4; D possibly corresponds to TRBD1 (5 bases). V lost 6 bases and J lost 8, with 16 bases in between. The V gene's germline CDR1 is SGHVS and CDR2 FNYEAQ. The CDR3 contains 14 residues. CDR3 DNA: TGTGCCAGCAGTTTGGGGGGACTGGGAGAAAAACTGTTTTTT. Its translation: CASSLGGLGEKLFF.

This clone turned up a few times. The V and J genes are TRBV30 and TRBJ2-7; D is possibly TRBD1 (6 bases). Germline V lookup: CDR1 GTSNPN, CDR2 SVGIG (reference sequence). Trimming removed 1 base at V and 2 bases at J, with 12 bases between. This CDR3 contains 14 residues. The CDR3 is CAWSERTVTYEQYF. CDR3 nucleotides: TGTGCCTGGAGTGAAAGGACAGTTACCTACGAGCAGTACTTC. Complete variable domain (other parts from reference TRBV30 and TRBJ2-7): SQTIHQWPATLVQPVGSPLSLECTVEGTSNPNLYWYRQAAGRGLQLLFYSVGIGQISSEVPQNLSASRPQDRQFILSSKKLLLSDSGFYLCAWSERTVTYEQYFGPGTRLTVT.

The chain joins TRBV5-1 to TRBJ1-1, with 9 bases that match TRBD1. The V segment lost 4 bases and the J segment 1 base; nucleotides outside the gene matches: 2. CDR3 length: 14 amino acids. Germline lookup yields CDR1 SGHRS and CDR2 YFSETQ. This CDR3 is CASSGTGSNTEAFF. The CDR3 nucleotides read TGCGCCAGCAGCGGGACAGGGTCGAACACTGAAGCTTTCTTT.

The V gene is TRBV1, the J gene TRBJ2-3; no DNA check was done on the table's D call, TRBD2. TRBV1 counts as a pseudogene. The CDR3 has 21 residues. CDR3 in DNA: TGCGCCAGCAGCCAGCCCGACTATGTACGGGAGACGTCGGGAAATACAGATACGCAGTATTTT. This gives the protein CASSQPDYVRETSGNTDTQYF.